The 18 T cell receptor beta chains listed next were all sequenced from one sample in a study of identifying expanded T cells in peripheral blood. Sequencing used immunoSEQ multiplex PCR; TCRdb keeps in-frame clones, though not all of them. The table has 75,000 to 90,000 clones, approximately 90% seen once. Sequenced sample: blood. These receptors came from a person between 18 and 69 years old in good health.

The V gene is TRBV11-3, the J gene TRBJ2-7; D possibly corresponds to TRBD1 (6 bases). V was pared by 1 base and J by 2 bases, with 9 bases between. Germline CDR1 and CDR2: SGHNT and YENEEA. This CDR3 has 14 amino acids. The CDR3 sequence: CASSLGTGPYEQYF. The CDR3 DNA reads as TGTGCCAGCAGCTTAGGAACAGGGCCCTACGAGCAGTACTTC.

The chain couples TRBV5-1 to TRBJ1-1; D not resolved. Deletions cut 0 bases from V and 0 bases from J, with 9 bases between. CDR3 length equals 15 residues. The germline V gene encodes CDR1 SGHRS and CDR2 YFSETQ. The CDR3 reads CASSLAAHLNTEAFF. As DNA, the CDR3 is TGCGCCAGCAGCTTGGCGGCACACCTGAACACTGAAGCTTTCTTT. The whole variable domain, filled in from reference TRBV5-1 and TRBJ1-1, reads KAGVTQTPRYLIKTRGQQVTLSCSPISGHRSVSWYQQTPGQGLQFLFEYFSETQRNKGNFPGRFSGRQFSNSRSEMNVSTLELGDSALYLCASSLAAHLNTEAFFGQGTRLTVV.

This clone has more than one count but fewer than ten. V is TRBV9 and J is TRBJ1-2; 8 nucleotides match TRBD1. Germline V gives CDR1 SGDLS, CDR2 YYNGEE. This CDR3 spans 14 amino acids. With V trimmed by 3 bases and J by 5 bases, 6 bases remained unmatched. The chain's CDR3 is CASSAQGARYGYTF. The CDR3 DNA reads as TGTGCCAGCAGCGCTCAGGGGGCGCGGTATGGCTACACCTTC. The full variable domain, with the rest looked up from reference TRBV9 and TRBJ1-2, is DSGVTQTPKHLITATGQRVTLRCSPRSGDLSVYWYQQSLDQGLQFLIQYYNGEERAKGNILERFSAQQFPDLHSELNLSSLELGDSALYFCASSAQGARYGYTFGSGTRLTVV.

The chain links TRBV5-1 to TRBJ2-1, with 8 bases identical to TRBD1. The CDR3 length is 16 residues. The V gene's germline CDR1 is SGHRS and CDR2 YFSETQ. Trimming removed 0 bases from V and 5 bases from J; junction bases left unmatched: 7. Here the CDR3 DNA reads TGCGCCAGCAGCTTGGCAGGGGGCCCCACCAACAATGAGCAGTTCTTC. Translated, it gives CASSLAGGPTNNEQFF.

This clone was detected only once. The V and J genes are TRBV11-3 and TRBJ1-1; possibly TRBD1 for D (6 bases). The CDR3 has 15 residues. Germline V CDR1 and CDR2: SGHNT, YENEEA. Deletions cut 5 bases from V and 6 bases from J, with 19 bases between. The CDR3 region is CASSLHSGAFAEAFF. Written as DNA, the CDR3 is TGTGCCAGCAGCCTCCATTCGGGGGCTTTTGCTGAAGCTTTCTTT.

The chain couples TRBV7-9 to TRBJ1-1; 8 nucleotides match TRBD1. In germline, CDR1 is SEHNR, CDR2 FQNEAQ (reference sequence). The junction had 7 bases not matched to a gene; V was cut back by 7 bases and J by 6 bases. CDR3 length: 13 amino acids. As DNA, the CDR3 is TGTGCCAGCACCCCTGGACAGGGCCCTGAAGCTTTCTTT. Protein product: CASTPGQGPEAFF.

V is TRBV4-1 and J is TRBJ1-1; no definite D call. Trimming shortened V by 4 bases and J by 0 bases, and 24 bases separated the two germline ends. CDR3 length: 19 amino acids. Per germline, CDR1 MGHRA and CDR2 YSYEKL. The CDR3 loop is CASSPPKYRAREVNTEAFF. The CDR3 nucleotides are TGCGCCAGCAGCCCGCCGAAATATCGGGCAAGGGAGGTGAACACTGAAGCTTTCTTT.

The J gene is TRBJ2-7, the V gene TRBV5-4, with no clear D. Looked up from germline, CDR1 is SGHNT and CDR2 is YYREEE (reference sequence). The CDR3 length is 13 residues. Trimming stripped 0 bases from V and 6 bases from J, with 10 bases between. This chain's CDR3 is CASSLEVVSEQYF. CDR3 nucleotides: TGTGCCAGCAGCTTGGAGGTAGTATCCGAGCAGTACTTC.

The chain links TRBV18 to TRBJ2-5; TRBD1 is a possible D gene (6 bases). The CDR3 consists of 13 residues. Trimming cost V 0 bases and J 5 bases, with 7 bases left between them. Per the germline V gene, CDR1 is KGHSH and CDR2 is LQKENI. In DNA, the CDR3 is TGTGCCAGCTCACCACCGGGGGCGGAGACCCAGTACTTC. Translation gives CASSPPGAETQYF.

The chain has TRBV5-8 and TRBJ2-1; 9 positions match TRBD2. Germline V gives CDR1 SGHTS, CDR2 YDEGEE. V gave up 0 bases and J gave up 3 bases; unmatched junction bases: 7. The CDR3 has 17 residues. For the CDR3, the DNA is TGTGCCAGCAGCTTGGGGCTAGCGGGAAACTACTACAATGAGCAGTTCTTC. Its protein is CASSLGLAGNYYNEQFF.

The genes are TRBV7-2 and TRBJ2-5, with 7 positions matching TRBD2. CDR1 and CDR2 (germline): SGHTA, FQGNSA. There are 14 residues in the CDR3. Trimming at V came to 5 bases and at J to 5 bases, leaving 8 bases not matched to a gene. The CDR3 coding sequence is TGTGCCAGCAGCACCCTAGCGGTCTCGGAGACCCAGTACTTC. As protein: CASSTLAVSETQYF.

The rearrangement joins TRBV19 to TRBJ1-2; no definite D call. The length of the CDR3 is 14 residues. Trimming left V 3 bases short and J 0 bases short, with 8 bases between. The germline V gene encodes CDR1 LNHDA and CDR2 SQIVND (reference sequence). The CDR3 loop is CASSIRRANYGYTF. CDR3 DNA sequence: TGTGCCAGTAGTATTCGGCGAGCTAACTATGGCTACACCTTC.

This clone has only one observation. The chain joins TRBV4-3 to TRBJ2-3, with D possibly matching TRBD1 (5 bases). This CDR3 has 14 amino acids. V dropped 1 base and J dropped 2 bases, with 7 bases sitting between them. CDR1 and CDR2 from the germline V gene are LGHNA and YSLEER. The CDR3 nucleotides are TGCGCCAGCAGCCAAGGACAGTACACAGATACGCAGTATTTT. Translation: CASSQGQYTDTQYF.

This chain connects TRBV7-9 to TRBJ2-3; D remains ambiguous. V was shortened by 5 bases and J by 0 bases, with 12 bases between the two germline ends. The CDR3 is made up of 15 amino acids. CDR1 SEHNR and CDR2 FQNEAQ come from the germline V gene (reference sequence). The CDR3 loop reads CASSPHTASTDTQYF. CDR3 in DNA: TGTGCCAGCAGCCCCCACACCGCTAGCACAGATACGCAGTATTTT.

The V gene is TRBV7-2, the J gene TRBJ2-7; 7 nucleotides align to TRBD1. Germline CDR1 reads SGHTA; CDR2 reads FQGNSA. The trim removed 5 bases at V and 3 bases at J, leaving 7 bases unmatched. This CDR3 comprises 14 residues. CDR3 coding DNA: TGTGCCAGCAGCCCTGTAGGGACAGACTACGAGCAGTACTTC. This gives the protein CASSPVGTDYEQYF.

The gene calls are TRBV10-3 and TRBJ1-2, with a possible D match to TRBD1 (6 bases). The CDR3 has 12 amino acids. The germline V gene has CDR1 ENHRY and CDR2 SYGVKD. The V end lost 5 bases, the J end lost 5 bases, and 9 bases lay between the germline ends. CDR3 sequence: CAISPQGYGYTF. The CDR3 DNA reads TGTGCCATCAGTCCACAGGGTTATGGCTACACCTTC.

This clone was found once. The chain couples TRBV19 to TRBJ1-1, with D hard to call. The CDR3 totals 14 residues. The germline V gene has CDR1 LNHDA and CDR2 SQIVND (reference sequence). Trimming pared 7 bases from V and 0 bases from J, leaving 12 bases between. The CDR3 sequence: CASTRTNLNTEAFF. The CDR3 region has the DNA TGTGCCAGTACACGGACGAACTTGAACACTGAAGCTTTCTTT.

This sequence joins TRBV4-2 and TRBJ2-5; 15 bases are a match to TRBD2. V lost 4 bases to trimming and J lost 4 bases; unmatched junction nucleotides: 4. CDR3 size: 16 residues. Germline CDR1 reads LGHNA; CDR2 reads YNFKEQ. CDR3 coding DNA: TGTGCCAGCAGCCCTGGACTAGCGGGAGGGCGAGAGACCCAGTACTTC. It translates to CASSPGLAGGRETQYF.